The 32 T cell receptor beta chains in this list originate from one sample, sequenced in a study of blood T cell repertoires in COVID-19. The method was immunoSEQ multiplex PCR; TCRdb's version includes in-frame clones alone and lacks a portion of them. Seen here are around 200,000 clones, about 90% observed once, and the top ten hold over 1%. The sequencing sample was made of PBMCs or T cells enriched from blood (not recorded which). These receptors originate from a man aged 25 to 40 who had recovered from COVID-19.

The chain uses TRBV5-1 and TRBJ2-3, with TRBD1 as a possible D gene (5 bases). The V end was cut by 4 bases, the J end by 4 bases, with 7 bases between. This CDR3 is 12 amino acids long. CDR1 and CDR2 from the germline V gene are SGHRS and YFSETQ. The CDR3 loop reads CASSQGADTQYF. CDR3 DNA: TGCGCCAGCAGCCAGGGCGCAGATACGCAGTATTTT.

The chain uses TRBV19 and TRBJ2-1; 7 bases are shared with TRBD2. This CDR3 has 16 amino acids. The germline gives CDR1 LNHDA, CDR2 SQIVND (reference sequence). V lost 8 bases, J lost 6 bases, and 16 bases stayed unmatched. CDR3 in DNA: TGTGCCAGTGCAACCCACTCGGCGGGAGCCCTCAATGAGCAGTTCTTC. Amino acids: CASATHSAGALNEQFF.

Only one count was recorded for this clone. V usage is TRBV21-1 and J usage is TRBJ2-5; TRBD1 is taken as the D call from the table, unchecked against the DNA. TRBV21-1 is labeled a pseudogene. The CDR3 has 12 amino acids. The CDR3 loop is CASFSVQETQYF. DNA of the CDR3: TGTGCCAGCTTCTCAGTCCAAGAGACCCAGTACTTC.

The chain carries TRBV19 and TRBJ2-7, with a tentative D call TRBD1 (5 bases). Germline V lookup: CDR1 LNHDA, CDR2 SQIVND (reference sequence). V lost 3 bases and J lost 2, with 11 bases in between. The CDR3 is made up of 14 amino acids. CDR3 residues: CASSIAGFTYEQYF. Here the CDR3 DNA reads TGTGCCAGTAGTATCGCAGGGTTCACCTACGAGCAGTACTTC. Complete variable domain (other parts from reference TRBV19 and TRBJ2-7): DGGITQSPKYLFRKEGQNVTLSCEQNLNHDAMYWYRQDPGQGLRLIYYSQIVNDFQKGDIAEGYSVSREKKESFPLTVTSAQKNPTAFYLCASSIAGFTYEQYFGPGTRLTVT.

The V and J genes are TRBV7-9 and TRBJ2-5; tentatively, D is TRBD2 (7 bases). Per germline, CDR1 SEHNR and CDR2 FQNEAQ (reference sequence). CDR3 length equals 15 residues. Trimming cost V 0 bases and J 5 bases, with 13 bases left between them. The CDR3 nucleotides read TGTGCCAGCAGCTTAGCGCTGCGGGGGCGGGAGACCCAGTACTTC. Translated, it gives CASSLALRGRETQYF. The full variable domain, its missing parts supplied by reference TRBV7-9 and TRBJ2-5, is DTGVSQNPRHKITKRGQNVTFRCDPISEHNRLYWYRQTLGQGPEFLTYFQNEAQLEKSRLLSDRFSAERPKGSFSTLEIQRTEQGDSAMYLCASSLALRGRETQYFGPGTRLLVL.

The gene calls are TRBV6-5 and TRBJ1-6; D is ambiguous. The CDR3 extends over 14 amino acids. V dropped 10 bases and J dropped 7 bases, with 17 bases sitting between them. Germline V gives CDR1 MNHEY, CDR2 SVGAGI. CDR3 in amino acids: CATILGWLNSPLHF. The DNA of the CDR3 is TGTGCCACCATACTGGGCTGGCTCAATTCACCCCTCCACTTT.

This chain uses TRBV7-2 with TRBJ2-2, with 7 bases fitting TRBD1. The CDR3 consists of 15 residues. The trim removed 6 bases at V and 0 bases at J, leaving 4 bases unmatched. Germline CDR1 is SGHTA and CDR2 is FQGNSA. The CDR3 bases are TGTGCCAGCAGGACCCAGGGGGCGAACACCGGGGAGCTGTTTTTT. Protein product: CASRTQGANTGELFF.

The DNA of the CDR3 is TGCGCCAGCAGCCGGATTCCGGGACAGGAAGGCGAGCAGTACTTC. It encodes CASSRIPGQEGEQYF. This rearrangement joins TRBV5-1 to TRBJ2-7; 8 nucleotides align to TRBD1. The CDR3 extends over 15 amino acids. V lost 4 bases, J lost 6 bases, and 12 bases stayed unmatched. Germline V gene data show CDR1 as SGHRS and CDR2 as YFSETQ.

The CDR3 DNA sequence: TGTGCCAGTATTGGGCAGGGGTCTAACTATGGCTACACCTTC. Translating gives CASIGQGSNYGYTF. The V gene is TRBV19, the J gene TRBJ1-2, with a possible D match to TRBD1 (6 bases). CDR3 size: 14 residues. The V end lost 7 bases, the J end lost 0 bases, and 12 bases lay between the germline ends. From germline, CDR1 is LNHDA and CDR2 SQIVND (reference sequence).

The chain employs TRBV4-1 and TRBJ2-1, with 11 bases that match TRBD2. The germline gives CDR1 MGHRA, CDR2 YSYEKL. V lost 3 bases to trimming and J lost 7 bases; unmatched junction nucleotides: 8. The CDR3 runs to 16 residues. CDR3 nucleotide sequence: TGCGCCAGCAGCCAGAATAGCGGGGGGGCCATTAATGAGCAGTTCTTC. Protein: CASSQNSGGAINEQFF.

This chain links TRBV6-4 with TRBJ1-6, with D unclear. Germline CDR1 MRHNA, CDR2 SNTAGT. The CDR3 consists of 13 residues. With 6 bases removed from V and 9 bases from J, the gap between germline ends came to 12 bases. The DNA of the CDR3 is TGTGCCAGCAGCTCAACTACGGGTTCACCCCTCCACTTT. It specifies CASSSTTGSPLHF.

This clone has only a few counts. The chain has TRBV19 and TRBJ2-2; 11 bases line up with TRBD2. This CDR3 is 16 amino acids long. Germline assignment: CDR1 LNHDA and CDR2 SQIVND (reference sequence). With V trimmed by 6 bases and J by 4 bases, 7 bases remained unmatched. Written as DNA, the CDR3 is TGTGCCAGTAGCCAAACTAGCGGGAGTGTCACCGGGGAGCTGTTTTTT. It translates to CASSQTSGSVTGELFF.

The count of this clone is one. In DNA form, the CDR3 reads TGTGCCTGGAGATCGGGGGGCAATCAGCCCCAGCATTTT. Amino acids: CAWRSGGNQPQHF. The V and J genes are TRBV30 and TRBJ1-5; D possibly corresponds to TRBD1 (5 bases). The germline V gene has CDR1 GTSNPN and CDR2 SVGIG (reference sequence). The CDR3 runs to 13 residues. V dropped 3 bases and J dropped 2 bases, with 8 bases sitting between them.

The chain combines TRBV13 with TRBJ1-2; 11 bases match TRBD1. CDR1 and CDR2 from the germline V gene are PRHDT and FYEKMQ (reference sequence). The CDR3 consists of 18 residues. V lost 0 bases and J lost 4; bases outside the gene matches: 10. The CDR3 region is CASSLGPGQGASLYGYTF. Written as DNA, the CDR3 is TGTGCCAGCAGCTTAGGCCCCGGACAGGGGGCGTCCCTCTATGGCTACACCTTC.

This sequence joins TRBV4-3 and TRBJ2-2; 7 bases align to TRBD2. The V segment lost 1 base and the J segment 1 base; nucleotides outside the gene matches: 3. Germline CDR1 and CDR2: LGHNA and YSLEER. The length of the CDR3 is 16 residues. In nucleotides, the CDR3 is TGCGCCAGCAGCCAAGGGGCTAGCGGGAACACCGGGGAGCTGTTTTTT. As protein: CASSQGASGNTGELFF.

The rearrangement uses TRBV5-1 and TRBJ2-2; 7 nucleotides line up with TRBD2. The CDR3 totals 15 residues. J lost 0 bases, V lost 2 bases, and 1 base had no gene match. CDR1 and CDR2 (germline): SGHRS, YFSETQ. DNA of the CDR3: TGCGCCAGCAGCTTAGGGACTACGAACACCGGGGAGCTGTTTTTT. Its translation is CASSLGTTNTGELFF.

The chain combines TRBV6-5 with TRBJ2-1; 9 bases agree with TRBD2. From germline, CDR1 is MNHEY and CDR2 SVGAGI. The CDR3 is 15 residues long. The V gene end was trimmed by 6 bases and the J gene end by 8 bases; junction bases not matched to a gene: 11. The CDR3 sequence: CASSLTSGGVDEQFF. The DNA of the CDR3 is TGTGCCAGCAGCCTGACTAGCGGAGGCGTGGATGAGCAGTTCTTC.

The CDR3 DNA sequence: TGTGCCAGCAAGCTAGCGGGGGGCTCTTACGAGCAGTACTTC. It codes for CASKLAGGSYEQYF. This chain links TRBV11-2 with TRBJ2-7; 11 bases align to TRBD2. Losses at the gene ends were 7 bases for V and 4 bases for J; bases not matched to a gene: 6. The CDR3 runs 14 residues. Germline-derived CDR1 and CDR2 are SGHAT and FQNNGV.

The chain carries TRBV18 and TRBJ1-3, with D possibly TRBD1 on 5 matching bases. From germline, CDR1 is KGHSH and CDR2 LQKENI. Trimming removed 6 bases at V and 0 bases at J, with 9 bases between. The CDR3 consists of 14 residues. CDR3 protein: CASSQQVSGNTIYF. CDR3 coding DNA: TGTGCCAGCTCTCAACAGGTCTCTGGAAACACCATATATTTT.

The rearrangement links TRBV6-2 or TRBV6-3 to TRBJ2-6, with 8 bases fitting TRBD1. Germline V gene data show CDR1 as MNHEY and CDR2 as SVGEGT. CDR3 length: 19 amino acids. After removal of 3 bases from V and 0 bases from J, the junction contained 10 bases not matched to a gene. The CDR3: CASSYKIGQGPSGANVLTF. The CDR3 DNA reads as TGTGCCAGCAGTTATAAGATAGGACAGGGACCCTCTGGGGCCAACGTCCTGACTTTC.

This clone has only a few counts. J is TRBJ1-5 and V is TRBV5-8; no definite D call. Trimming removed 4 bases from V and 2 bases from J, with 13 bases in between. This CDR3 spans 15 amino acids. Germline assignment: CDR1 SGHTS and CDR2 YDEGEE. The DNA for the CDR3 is TGTGCCAGCAGCCTACCGACAATGGGCAATCAGCCCCAGCATTTT. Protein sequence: CASSLPTMGNQPQHF.

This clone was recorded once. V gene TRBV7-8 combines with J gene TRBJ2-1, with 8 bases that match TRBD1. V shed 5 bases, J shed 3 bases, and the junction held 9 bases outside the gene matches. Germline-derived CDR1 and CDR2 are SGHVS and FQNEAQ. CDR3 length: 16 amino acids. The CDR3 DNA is TGTGCCAGCAGCCTGACAGGGGAAGGGGGCTACAATGAGCAGTTCTTC. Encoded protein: CASSLTGEGGYNEQFF.

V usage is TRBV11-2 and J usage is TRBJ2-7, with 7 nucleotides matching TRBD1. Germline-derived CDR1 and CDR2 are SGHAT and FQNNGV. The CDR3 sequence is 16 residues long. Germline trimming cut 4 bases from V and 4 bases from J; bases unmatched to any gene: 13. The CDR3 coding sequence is TGTGCCAGCAGCTGGCCAAGGGGCAGGGGGTCGTACGAGCAGTACTTC. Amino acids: CASSWPRGRGSYEQYF.

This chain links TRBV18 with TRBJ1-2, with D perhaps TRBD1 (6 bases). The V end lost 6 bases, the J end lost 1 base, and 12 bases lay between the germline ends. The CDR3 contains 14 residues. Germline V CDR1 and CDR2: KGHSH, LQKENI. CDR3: CASSGQQINYGYTF. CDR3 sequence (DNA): TGTGCCAGCTCTGGACAGCAAATTAACTATGGCTACACCTTC.

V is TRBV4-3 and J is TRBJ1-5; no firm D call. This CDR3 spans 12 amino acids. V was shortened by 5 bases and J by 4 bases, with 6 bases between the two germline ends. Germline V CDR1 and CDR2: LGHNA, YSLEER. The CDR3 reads CASSNGNQPQHF. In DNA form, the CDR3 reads TGCGCCAGCAGCAACGGGAATCAGCCCCAGCATTTT.

This CDR3 reads CASTPRGTGMNTEAFF. The CDR3 DNA reads TGTGCCAGCACCCCGCGAGGGACAGGTATGAACACTGAAGCTTTCTTT. This chain joins TRBV9 and TRBJ1-1, with 8 bases matching TRBD1. The ends lost 6 bases at V and 0 bases at J; junction bases unmatched: 10. The CDR3 is 16 residues long. Germline CDR1 SGDLS, CDR2 YYNGEE.

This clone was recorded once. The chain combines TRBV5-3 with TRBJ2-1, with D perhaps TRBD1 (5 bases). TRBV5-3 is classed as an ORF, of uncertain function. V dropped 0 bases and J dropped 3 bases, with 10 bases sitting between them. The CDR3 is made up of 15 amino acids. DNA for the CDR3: TGTGCCAGAAGCTTGGGACAGAGTATCTACAATGAGCAGTTCTTC. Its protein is CARSLGQSIYNEQFF.

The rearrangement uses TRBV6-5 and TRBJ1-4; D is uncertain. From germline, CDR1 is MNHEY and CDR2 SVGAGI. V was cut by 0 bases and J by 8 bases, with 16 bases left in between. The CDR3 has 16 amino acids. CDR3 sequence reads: CASSYSKAGGREKLFF. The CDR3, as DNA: TGTGCCAGCAGTTACTCGAAGGCAGGTGGTAGGGAAAAACTGTTTTTT.

Here the CDR3 DNA reads TGTGCCAGCAGCTTAGTTTTTAGCGGGGAAATGGTCGGCGAGCAGTACTTC. Translating gives CASSLVFSGEMVGEQYF. The J gene is TRBJ2-7, the V gene TRBV7-9; 8 bases align to TRBD2. CDR1 and CDR2 (germline): SEHNR, FQNEAQ (reference sequence). J was trimmed by 6 bases and V by 1 base; bases with no gene match: 14. The CDR3 length is 17 residues. Drawing the rest from reference TRBV7-9 and TRBJ2-7, the complete variable domain is DTGVSQNPRHKITKRGQNVTFRCDPISEHNRLYWYRQTLGQGPEFLTYFQNEAQLEKSRLLSDRFSAERPKGSFSTLEIQRTEQGDSAMYLCASSLVFSGEMVGEQYFGPGTRLTVT.

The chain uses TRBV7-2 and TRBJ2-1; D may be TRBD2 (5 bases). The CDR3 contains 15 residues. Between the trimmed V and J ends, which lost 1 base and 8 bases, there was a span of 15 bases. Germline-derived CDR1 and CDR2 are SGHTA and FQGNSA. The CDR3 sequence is CASSLDLLVLDEQFF. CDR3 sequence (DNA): TGTGCCAGCAGCTTAGATCTACTAGTGCTAGATGAGCAGTTCTTC.

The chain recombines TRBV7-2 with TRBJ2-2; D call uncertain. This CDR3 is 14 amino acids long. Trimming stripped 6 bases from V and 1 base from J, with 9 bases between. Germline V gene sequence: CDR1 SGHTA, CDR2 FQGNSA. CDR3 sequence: CASSSARNTGELFF. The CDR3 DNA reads TGTGCCAGCAGTTCTGCCAGGAACACCGGGGAGCTGTTTTTT.

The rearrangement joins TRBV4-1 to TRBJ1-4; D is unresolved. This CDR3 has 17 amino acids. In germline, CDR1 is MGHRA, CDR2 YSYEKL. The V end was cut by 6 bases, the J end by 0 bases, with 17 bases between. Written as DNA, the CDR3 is TGCGCCAGCAGTCGCACCCAAGCATCATCAACTAATGAAAAACTGTTTTTT. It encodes CASSRTQASSTNEKLFF.